This entry concerns a single TCR beta chain. What it recognizes is unknown. This sample stems from a study of glioma-infiltrating T cells. For the study at large: Presurgical dexamethasone in glioma patients lasted six or fewer days. Whole-study findings and limits: Tissue-blood divergence was below expectation in non-neoplastic patients, above in gliomas. Tissue and blood shared very few CDR3 sequences. Signature shared blood CDR3 motifs were enriched in low-divergence and depleted in high-divergence patients.

The CDR3 is made up of 14 amino acids. CDR1 MDHEN and CDR2 SYDVKM come from the germline V gene. V shed 9 bases and J shed 4 bases, with 18 bases lying between them. Amplification of TCR alpha and beta CDR3 regions from RNA used iRepertoire nested multiplex PCR. A single record per CDR3 protein comes from TCRdb applying MiXCR to the multiplex PCR reads. The table records more than 350,000 distinct CDR3 sequences, roughly 41% of them present only once. V gene TRBV28 combines with J gene TRBJ2-5; the D gene is possibly TRBD2 (6 bases). The TCR was taken from a human donor with low-grade glioma or glioblastoma, undergoing nonglioma brain surgery, or in good health (not recorded which). The sample consisted of glioma tissue, nonneoplastic brain tissue, or PBMCs (not recorded which). CDR3 DNA sequence: TGTGCCAGAAGCCAAGTGGAGGGCGGAGAGACCCAGTACTTC. Its translation: CARSQVEGGETQYF.